This TCR beta chain was sequenced for a study of T cell changes during pregnancy in multiple sclerosis. Trimming took 6 bases from V and 3 from J, leaving 11 bases between them. Germline CDR1 is MNHEY and CDR2 is SVGAGI. The CDR3 loop spans 14 amino acids. Data came from immunoSEQ multiplex PCR; TCRdb stores just in-frame clones and leaves some out. The sample lists 70,000 to 80,000 clones; 90% to 95% were seen once. This sequence joins TRBV6-5 and TRBJ1-4; D is unresolved. This sequence originates from a female donor with multiple sclerosis, enrolled in a pregnancy study. Material: peripheral blood, obtained in the first trimester of pregnancy. CDR3 sequence reads: CASSPGWSNEKLFF. The CDR3 DNA reads as TGTGCCAGCAGCCCGGGGTGGTCTAATGAAAAACTGTTTTTT.